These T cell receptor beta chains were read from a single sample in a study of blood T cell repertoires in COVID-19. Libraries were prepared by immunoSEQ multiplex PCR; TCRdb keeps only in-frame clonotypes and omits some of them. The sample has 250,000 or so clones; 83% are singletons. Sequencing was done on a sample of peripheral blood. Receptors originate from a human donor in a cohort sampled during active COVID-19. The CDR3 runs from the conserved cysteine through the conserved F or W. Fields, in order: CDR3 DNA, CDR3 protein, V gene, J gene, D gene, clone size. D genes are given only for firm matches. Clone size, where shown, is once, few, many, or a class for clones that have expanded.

TGTGCCAGCAGTTATCTATACTCTGGAAACACCATATATTTT	CASSYLYSGNTIYF	TRBV28	TRBJ1-3	-	-
TGCGCCAGCAGCCCCAGGGGTAGCGGGAGCGGGAGCCCCTACAATGAGCAGTTCTTC	CASSPRGSGSGSPYNEQFF	TRBV5-1	TRBJ2-1	TRBD2	once
TGTGCCAGTAGTATCTCACGACTAGCGGGAGGGAGAGAGACCCAGTACTTC	CASSISRLAGGRETQYF	TRBV19	TRBJ2-5	TRBD2	-
TGTGCCAGCAGCCAAGGGCCTCTCTCCTACAATGAGCAGTTCTTC	CASSQGPLSYNEQFF	TRBV3-1/TRBV3-2	TRBJ2-1	-	-
TGTGCCATGGGACAGGGGATGCAGCCCCAGCATTTT	CAMGQGMQPQHF	TRBV28	TRBJ1-5	TRBD1	-
TGTGCCATCAGTGAGTCCCCGGCAGAGGGGACCCAGTACTTC	CAISESPAEGTQYF	TRBV10-3	TRBJ2-5	-	-
TGTGCCAGCAGCCAACGACTAAACACCGGGGAGCTGTTTTTT	CASSQRLNTGELFF	TRBV3-1/TRBV3-2	TRBJ2-2	-	-
TGTGCCAGCAGCAGTGGCATCAACACTGAAGCTTTCTTT	CASSSGINTEAFF	TRBV11-2	TRBJ1-1	-	-
TGCAGCGCCCTCGTGACTAGCGGGAGAGGAGAGCAGTTCTTC	CSALVTSGRGEQFF	TRBV29-1	TRBJ2-1	TRBD2	few
TGTGCCAGCAGCTTAGGGATGGGACAGGGAACGGTAGCTTTCTTT	CASSLGMGQGTVAFF	TRBV7-2	TRBJ1-1	TRBD1	-
TGTGCCAGCAGCCCGGGGGTTCGGAGTTACTCCTATAATTCACCCCTCCACTTT	CASSPGVRSYSYNSPLHF	TRBV5-6	TRBJ1-6	-	once
TGTGCCAGCAGTTACTCGGGCTATCAGCCCCAGCATTTT	CASSYSGYQPQHF	TRBV6-5	TRBJ1-5	-	few
TGCGCCAGCAGCCCACGGACAGGGGGAAACACCATATATTTT	CASSPRTGGNTIYF	TRBV5-1	TRBJ1-3	TRBD1	few
TGTGCCATCAGTGGCAGGGTTGGAGACGAGCAGTACTTC	CAISGRVGDEQYF	TRBV10-3	TRBJ2-7	-	-
TGTGCCAGCAGCGACAGGGTCGGCTCACCCCTCCACTTT	CASSDRVGSPLHF	TRBV27	TRBJ1-6	TRBD1	few
TGTGCCAGCAGCGTAGTAGGCGGGGGGTTCACGCAGTTCTTC	CASSVVGGGFTQFF	TRBV9	TRBJ2-1	TRBD2	-
TGTGCCAGCAGCCTAGACCCAGCCTCTGAAGCTTTCTTT	CASSLDPASEAFF	TRBV27	TRBJ1-1	-	-
TGTGCCAGCTCACCGGGACACTCCAACGGGGAGCTGTTTTTT	CASSPGHSNGELFF	TRBV18	TRBJ2-2	-	once
TGCGCCAGCAGCCACGGAGATAGCAATCAGCCCCAGCATTTT	CASSHGDSNQPQHF	TRBV4-1	TRBJ1-5	-	few
TGTGCCAGCAGGGACAGGGTGAACACTGAAGCTTTCTTT	CASRDRVNTEAFF	TRBV6-5	TRBJ1-1	TRBD1	-
TGTGCCAGTAGGGACAGGGGATTAGCCAAAAACATTCAGTACTTC	CASRDRGLAKNIQYF	TRBV19	TRBJ2-4	TRBD1	-
TGTGCCTGGAGTGTAGAGCCAGATACGCAGTATTTT	CAWSVEPDTQYF	TRBV30	TRBJ2-3	-	-
TGTGCCAGCAGTTCGGGACTATACAATGAGCAGTTCTTC	CASSSGLYNEQFF	TRBV6-6	TRBJ2-1	TRBD2	-
TGTGCCAGCAGCCCGGGCGGGGGCCTGGGTTCACCCCTCCACTTT	CASSPGGGLGSPLHF	TRBV3-1/TRBV3-2	TRBJ1-6	-	-
TGTGCCAGCAGAGGGGAGGACGGTGAAGCTTTCTTT	CASRGEDGEAFF	TRBV2	TRBJ1-1	-	-
TGTGCCAGCAGCCCTCGGACAGGGAATCAGCCCCAGCATTTT	CASSPRTGNQPQHF	TRBV7-2	TRBJ1-5	TRBD1	-
TGTGCCAGCAGCGCACCGGGACAGAGCTCCTACGAGCAGTACTTC	CASSAPGQSSYEQYF	TRBV5-6	TRBJ2-7	TRBD1	-
TGTGCCAGCAGGTACAGGGAAGGGGACTACGAGCAGTACTTC	CASRYREGDYEQYF	TRBV3-1/TRBV3-2	TRBJ2-7	-	once
TGTGCCAGTAGTCACAAGGGGCCGGGCACTGAAGCTTTCTTT	CASSHKGPGTEAFF	TRBV19	TRBJ1-1	-	-
TGTGCCACCAGCAGAGATGGGGGGTGGGGAGGTGGCTACACCTTC	CATSRDGGWGGGYTF	TRBV15	TRBJ1-2	-	-
TGTGCCAGCAGCCATAGACAGGGTCGCGATACGCAGTATTTT	CASSHRQGRDTQYF	TRBV6-5	TRBJ2-3	TRBD1	-
TGTGCCACGGCTAGGGAGGGCACCGGGGAGCTGTTTTTT	CATAREGTGELFF	TRBV19	TRBJ2-2	TRBD2	once
TGTGCCAGCAGCTTCCCCGGGAACACTGAAGCTTTCTTT	CASSFPGNTEAFF	TRBV5-6	TRBJ1-1	-	-
TGTGCCAGCTCACCACCGGACGGGGGGAGAGGGACCGGGGAGCTGTTTTTT	CASSPPDGGRGTGELFF	TRBV18	TRBJ2-2	TRBD2	-
TGTGCCAGCAGCCAACGACAGGCCTTCGGTCAGCCCCAGCATTTT	CASSQRQAFGQPQHF	TRBV28	TRBJ1-5	-	-
TGTGCCAGTAGTATTTACAGGGGAAGAAATTCACCCCTCCACTTT	CASSIYRGRNSPLHF	TRBV19	TRBJ1-6	TRBD1	-
TGTGCCACCAGTGATTCCGGGAGGGGGCAAGAGACCCAGTACTTC	CATSDSGRGQETQYF	TRBV24-1	TRBJ2-5	TRBD2	-
TGTGCCAGCAGGGGGCTAGCGGGAAGCGAGCAGTACTTC	CASRGLAGSEQYF	TRBV27	TRBJ2-7	TRBD2	-
TGTGCCAGCAGCGCTACCAACAGGGGCCGCCCCTACGAGCAGTACTTC	CASSATNRGRPYEQYF	TRBV9	TRBJ2-7	TRBD1	-
TGTGCCAGCTCACCCGGGACTGAGAACACCGGGGAGCTGTTTTTT	CASSPGTENTGELFF	TRBV18	TRBJ2-2	-	once
TGCAGCGTCGGACAGAACCTGAACACTGAAGCTTTCTTT	CSVGQNLNTEAFF	TRBV29-1	TRBJ1-1	-	-
TGTGCCAGCAGTACGGGACAGTTCTCAACTAATGAAAAACTGTTTTTT	CASSTGQFSTNEKLFF	TRBV6-6	TRBJ1-4	TRBD1	-
TGTGCCAGCAGCCAGGGTGCGGACAGGGTGCCCGTCAATCAGCCCCAGCATTTT	CASSQGADRVPVNQPQHF	TRBV7-8	TRBJ1-5	TRBD1	-
TGTGCCAGCAGCTTAGGGCGGGACAGGGGAAGAGGGCAGCCCCAGCATTTT	CASSLGRDRGRGQPQHF	TRBV11-2	TRBJ1-5	TRBD1	-
TGTGCCAGCTCGCCATCTATGGGGGCGGGAGCCACCCAGTTCTTC	CASSPSMGAGATQFF	TRBV18	TRBJ2-1	-	-
TGTGCCAGCAGCAAAGCAATGAGGACAGGGGGGCCTGATGAGCAGTTCTTC	CASSKAMRTGGPDEQFF	TRBV7-9	TRBJ2-1	TRBD1	once
TGTGCCAGCATCATCAGGACTAGCGGATACTACGAGCAGTACTTC	CASIIRTSGYYEQYF	TRBV5-6	TRBJ2-7	TRBD2	-
TGTGCCAGCAGCTTTAGCGGGGGCCTAGTCGAGCAGTACTTC	CASSFSGGLVEQYF	TRBV7-9	TRBJ2-7	TRBD2	-
TGTGCCACCAGTGACAGGGGGGTCCAAGAGACCCAGTACTTC	CATSDRGVQETQYF	TRBV24-1	TRBJ2-5	-	-
TGTGCCAGCAGTGACAGCGGAGATACGCAGTATTTT	CASSDSGDTQYF	TRBV6-1	TRBJ2-3	-	once
TGTGCCAGCAGTGAATCAAGGGGTACCTCACCCCTCCACTTT	CASSESRGTSPLHF	TRBV25-1	TRBJ1-6	-	-
TGCGCCAGCAGCCAACCGGACAGGGGATGGACTGAAGCTTTCTTT	CASSQPDRGWTEAFF	TRBV4-1	TRBJ1-1	TRBD1	-
TGTGCCAGCAGTTTATCCGGGACTAGCGGTTCCTACGAGCAGTACTTC	CASSLSGTSGSYEQYF	TRBV28	TRBJ2-7	TRBD2	once